This TCR beta chain originates from a study of CXCR3-negative and CXCR3-positive naive CD8 T cells. From germline, CDR1 is SGHDN and CDR2 FVKESK. This CDR3 has 14 amino acids. The TRB libraries of cDNA were built by UMI-labeled 5' RACE. With the 5' RACE reads reprocessed, TCRdb shows one record per CDR3 protein and no DNA. Found here are some 45,000 distinct CDR3 sequences; the top ten clones hold 1.5% to 2%. The chain combines TRBV14 with TRBJ1-2. The source of this sequence is a human donor in good health. Some clones in this sample may be carry-over from other donors' samples. The sequenced sample consisted of naive CXCR3- CD8+ T cells from blood. Subset indicated: CD45RO-CCR7+CD27+CD95- naive CD8+ T cells lacking CXCR3 (TNR3-). The CDR3: CASSQDRGDYGYTF.